What follows are 2 T cell receptor beta chains derived from one specimen sequenced in a study of T cell responses to AZD1222 COVID-19 vaccine. TCRdb's copy holds only in-frame clones and misses some; the assay was immunoSEQ multiplex PCR. Altogether about 120,000 clones are present, 90% to 95% being singletons, with the ten largest covering 2.5% to 3%. Sequenced here: peripheral blood, sampled on day 0 of AZD1222 vaccination. The receptors shown here come from an adult in good health.

This sequence joins TRBV5-5 and TRBJ1-4; 8 bases are a match to TRBD1. Germline-derived CDR1 and CDR2 are SGHKS and YYEKEE (reference sequence). The trim removed 0 bases at V and 8 bases at J, leaving 6 bases unmatched. This CDR3 comprises 15 residues. The CDR3 nucleotides are TGTGCCAGCAGCTTGGTCACAGGGGGTAGCGAAAAACTGTTTTTT. Encoded protein: CASSLVTGGSEKLFF.

The chain has TRBV2 and TRBJ2-7; tentative D call: TRBD2 (6 bases). This CDR3 spans 13 amino acids. V lost 6 bases to trimming and J lost 6 bases, with 15 bases between them. Germline CDR1 reads SNHLY; CDR2 reads FYNNEI. The CDR3 nucleotides are TGTGCCAGCAGGCTGGGGGAGGCCGGCGAGCAGTACTTC. Protein product: CASRLGEAGEQYF.